Each of the 23 T cell receptor beta chains below was sequenced from the same sample in a study of T cell changes during pregnancy in multiple sclerosis. Clones were sequenced by immunoSEQ multiplex PCR, and TCRdb holds only the in-frame ones, with some missing. The table lists about 54,000 clones, more than 85% of them singletons, with over 1% in the top ten. This specimen consisted of peripheral blood, obtained after pregnancy. These receptors were collected from a female donor in good health, enrolled as a control in a pregnancy study.

V is TRBV5-1 and J is TRBJ1-2, with TRBD1 as a possible D gene (5 bases). V was pared by 5 bases and J by 0 bases, with 5 bases between. This CDR3 spans 12 amino acids. CDR1 is SGHRS and CDR2 is YFSETQ in the germline V gene. CDR3 protein: CASRDTNYGYTF. The CDR3 DNA reads TGCGCCAGCAGGGACACTAACTATGGCTACACCTTC.

V and J are TRBV28 and TRBJ2-3; TRBD1 matches 7 bases. Germline CDR1 MDHEN, CDR2 SYDVKM. CDR3 size: 14 residues. The V and J ends lost 4 bases and 2 bases, in that order; junction bases with no gene match: 3. The DNA of the CDR3 is TGTGCCAGCAGTTCGACAGGGACCACAGATACGCAGTATTTT. It yields the protein CASSSTGTTDTQYF.

V usage is TRBV27 and J usage is TRBJ2-6; D might be TRBD2 (5 bases). The CDR3 is made up of 14 amino acids. V shed 6 bases and J shed 0 bases, with 6 bases lying between them. Germline values: CDR1 MNHEY, CDR2 SMNVEV (reference sequence). The CDR3 reads CASRGSSGANVLTF. CDR3 nucleotides: TGTGCCAGCAGGGGGAGCTCTGGGGCCAACGTCCTGACTTTC.

CDR3 DNA sequence: TGTGCCAGCAGTGTGGGGACTAGTTACGAGCAGTACTTC. The encoded protein is CASSVGTSYEQYF. The J gene is TRBJ2-7, the V gene TRBV25-1; 8 bases agree with TRBD2. V trimming: 4 bases; J trimming: 4 bases; junction bases outside the gene matches: 3. The CDR3 is 13 amino acids. Germline loops: CDR1 MGHDK, CDR2 SYGVNS.

This clone was recorded only once. This chain joins TRBV4-2 and TRBJ1-1; 7 bases map to TRBD1. Trimming cost V 0 bases and J 3 bases; bases outside gene matches: 7. In germline, CDR1 is LGHNA, CDR2 YNFKEQ. The CDR3 covers 16 residues. The CDR3 reads CASSQDPQGRDTEAFF. The CDR3, as DNA: TGTGCCAGCAGCCAAGATCCACAGGGGCGGGACACTGAAGCTTTCTTT.

This sequence joins TRBV2 and TRBJ2-1, with 9 bases matching TRBD2. This CDR3 has 14 amino acids. In germline, CDR1 is SNHLY, CDR2 FYNNEI. V shed 7 bases and J 2 bases; nucleotides not matched to a gene: 3. The CDR3 bases are TGTGCCAGCACCGGCGGGGGGGCCTACAATGAGCAGTTCTTC. The encoded protein is CASTGGGAYNEQFF.

This chain links TRBV2 with TRBJ2-4; 13 bases line up with TRBD2. Per germline, CDR1 SNHLY and CDR2 FYNNEI. The CDR3 runs to 14 residues. After removal of 5 bases from V and 8 bases from J, the junction contained 3 bases not matched to a gene. CDR3 sequence reads: CASSRTSGGHIQYF. CDR3 coding DNA: TGTGCCAGCAGTCGGACTAGCGGGGGACACATTCAGTACTTC.

This sequence joins TRBV2 and TRBJ1-1; 7 bases match TRBD1. Per the germline V gene, CDR1 is SNHLY and CDR2 is FYNNEI. The J segment lost 5 bases and the V segment lost 10 bases, leaving 10 bases of the junction unmatched. The CDR3 covers 13 residues. CDR3 protein: CAIKKTGKTEAFF. CDR3 nucleotide sequence: TGTGCCATCAAAAAGACAGGGAAGACTGAAGCTTTCTTT.

V and J are TRBV11-2 and TRBJ2-7; D remains unclear. CDR3 length: 12 residues. CDR1 and CDR2 (germline): SGHAT, FQNNGV. Trimming pared 3 bases from V and 7 bases from J, leaving 10 bases between. In DNA, the CDR3 is TGTGCCAGCAGCTTTGATTATAGAGAGCAGTACTTC. It is translated as CASSFDYREQYF.

CDR3 sequence: CASSGLAGVVTDTQYF. The CDR3 DNA reads as TGTGCCAGCAGTGGACTAGCGGGAGTCGTGACAGATACGCAGTATTTT. The chain uses TRBV6-1 and TRBJ2-3, with 12 bases identical to TRBD2. The V and J ends lost 4 bases and 3 bases, in that order; junction bases with no gene match: 5. The CDR3 is 16 amino acids. Germline loops: CDR1 MNHNS, CDR2 SASEGT.

The chain carries TRBV18 and TRBJ1-4; TRBD1 matches 7 bases. This CDR3 is 18 amino acids long. Trimming took 0 bases from V and 3 from J; bases not matched to a gene: 10. CDR1 and CDR2 from the germline V gene are KGHSH and LQKENI. Here the CDR3 reads CASSPPRNRGVSNEKLFF. CDR3 DNA: TGTGCCAGCTCACCACCGAGGAACAGGGGTGTATCTAATGAAAAACTGTTTTTT.

V and J are TRBV7-6 and TRBJ1-1, with D tentatively TRBD1 (5 bases). The CDR3 is 13 amino acids. Between the trimmed V and J ends, which lost 5 bases and 3 bases, there was a span of 10 bases. Germline V CDR1 and CDR2: SGHVS, FNYEAQ. As DNA, the CDR3 is TGTGCCAGCAGCGGGGGGGGGTACACTGAAGCTTTCTTT. Its protein product is CASSGGGYTEAFF.

V usage is TRBV11-2 and J usage is TRBJ2-5; 10 bases line up with TRBD1. V shed 5 bases and J 4 bases; nucleotides not matched to a gene: 7. Germline assignment: CDR1 SGHAT and CDR2 FQNNGV. The CDR3 has 15 amino acids. CDR3 in amino acids: CASSPGQGRIETQYF. CDR3 sequence (DNA): TGTGCCAGCAGCCCGGGACAGGGGCGTATAGAGACCCAGTACTTC. The complete variable domain, with remaining parts taken from reference TRBV11-2 and TRBJ2-5, reads EAGVAQSPRYKIIEKRQSVAFWCNPISGHATLYWYQQILGQGPKLLIQFQNNGVVDDSQLPKDRFSAERLKGVDSTLKIQPAKLEDSAVYLCASSPGQGRIETQYFGPGTRLLVL.

The V call is TRBV7-6, the J call TRBJ2-7, with a weak D call TRBD1 (5 bases). The CDR3 is 15 amino acids. Trimming removed 2 bases from V and 5 bases from J, with 16 bases in between. The germline V gene has CDR1 SGHVS and CDR2 FNYEAQ. The CDR3 DNA reads TGTGCCAGCAGCTTACGGCGATCAGGGTCGAACGAGCAGTACTTC. It is translated as CASSLRRSGSNEQYF.

The CDR3, as DNA: TGTGCCAGTAGTATTTTTCGGGGCGGGAGGGACTACAATGAGCAGTTCTTC. This encodes CASSIFRGGRDYNEQFF. This sequence joins TRBV19 and TRBJ2-1, with TRBD2 matching over 9 bases. V lost 3 bases, J lost 3 bases, and 9 bases stayed unmatched. Germline V CDR1 and CDR2: LNHDA, SQIVND (reference sequence). CDR3 size: 17 residues.

This clone was seen just once. V and J are TRBV9 and TRBJ1-4, with D maybe TRBD1 (5 bases). This CDR3 has 15 residues. V lost 4 bases to trimming and J lost 5 bases, with 15 bases between them. In germline, CDR1 is SGDLS, CDR2 YYNGEE. In DNA form, the CDR3 reads TGTGCCAGCAGCTTAGCAGGACACGGAAATGAAAAACTGTTTTTT. It is translated as CASSLAGHGNEKLFF.

This clone occurred once. The rearrangement uses TRBV5-1 and TRBJ1-6; D is perhaps TRBD1 (5 bases). The CDR3 consists of 14 residues. The germline V and J ends were trimmed by 5 bases and 9 bases, with 15 bases remaining between them. Germline loops: CDR1 SGHRS, CDR2 YFSETQ. The CDR3 nucleotides are TGCGCCAGCAGAGGGGATGGTTGGAGTTCACCCCTCCACTTT. Its protein is CASRGDGWSSPLHF.

CDR3 residues: CSVLSDKTYEQYF. The CDR3 coding sequence is TGCAGCGTTCTCTCGGACAAGACCTACGAGCAGTACTTC. The rearrangement joins TRBV29-1 to TRBJ2-7; D possibly corresponds to TRBD1 (5 bases). The V gene lost 5 bases and the J gene lost 2 bases, with 13 bases spanning the gap. The CDR3 runs 13 residues. Per the germline V gene, CDR1 is SQVTM and CDR2 is ANQGSEA.

The V call is TRBV29-1, the J call TRBJ2-3; TRBD2 aligns across 7 bases. CDR3 length equals 10 residues. The V gene's germline CDR1 is SQVTM and CDR2 ANQGSEA. With 7 bases clipped from V and 6 bases from J, the junction kept 1 base outside the gene matches. The CDR3 here is CSAGGDTQYF. CDR3 DNA: TGCAGCGCCGGGGGGGATACGCAGTATTTT.

The rearrangement uses TRBV9 and TRBJ2-3; 8 bases line up with TRBD2. V shed 3 bases, J shed 6 bases, and the junction held 12 bases outside the gene matches. The CDR3 sequence is 16 residues long. CDR1 is SGDLS and CDR2 is YYNGEE in the germline V gene. CDR3 amino acids: CASSAGGASGWDTQYF. The CDR3 DNA is TGTGCCAGCAGCGCGGGGGGGGCTAGCGGTTGGGATACGCAGTATTTT.

This rearrangement joins TRBV11-2 to TRBJ2-1; 10 positions agree with TRBD2. Germline CDR1 is SGHAT and CDR2 is FQNNGV. V lost 4 bases to trimming and J lost 6 bases; unmatched junction nucleotides: 6. The CDR3 length is 15 residues. The CDR3 DNA reads TGTGCCAGCAGCTCGACTAGCGGGCCGCTCAATGAGCAGTTCTTC. This gives the protein CASSSTSGPLNEQFF.

The chain carries TRBV15 and TRBJ1-1, with 8 bases matching TRBD1. Per germline, CDR1 LNHNV and CDR2 YYDKDF (reference sequence). There are 14 residues in the CDR3. After removal of 7 bases from V and 5 bases from J, the junction contained 9 bases not matched to a gene. The CDR3 coding sequence is TGTGCCACCACCTGGAGGACAGGGCAGACTGAAGCTTTCTTT. Translating it yields CATTWRTGQTEAFF.

This chain joins TRBV4-1 and TRBJ1-2, with D perhaps matching TRBD1 (5 bases). The CDR3 is made up of 14 amino acids. Trimming removed 4 bases at V and 4 bases at J, with 13 bases between. Germline assignment: CDR1 MGHRA and CDR2 YSYEKL. CDR3 protein: CASSPQTDFYGYTF. The DNA of the CDR3 is TGCGCCAGCAGCCCCCAGACAGATTTCTATGGCTACACCTTC.